This entry lists 15 T cell receptor beta chains sequenced from one sample in a study of blood T cell repertoires in COVID-19. The protocol was immunoSEQ multiplex PCR, while the TCRdb copy is restricted to in-frame clones and leaves out a portion. The sample yields 250,000 to 350,000 clones, around 87% seen once. The sample consisted of PBMCs or T cells enriched from blood (not recorded which). The receptors here all came from a woman aged 30 to 39 who had recovered from COVID-19.

The chain links TRBV11-3 to TRBJ2-7, with D perhaps TRBD2 (6 bases). Trimming cost V 0 bases and J 3 bases, with 24 bases left between them. CDR3 length: 19 amino acids. CDR1 and CDR2 (germline): SGHNT, YENEEA. The DNA of the CDR3 is TGTGCCAGCAGCTTAGATATCGGGAGAAGGTTCTGGGTTGACTACGAGCAGTACTTC. Its protein is CASSLDIGRRFWVDYEQYF.

The chain uses TRBV5-4 and TRBJ2-4; 16 bases align to TRBD2. The CDR3 length is 18 residues. Germline V gene lookup returns CDR1 SGHNT and CDR2 YYREEE (reference sequence). V lost 3 bases and J lost 7; bases outside the gene matches: 10. This CDR3 is CASSYGPGLAGGPNIQYF. CDR3 nucleotide sequence: TGTGCCAGCAGCTACGGTCCGGGACTAGCGGGGGGGCCGAACATTCAGTACTTC. Combining the CDR3 with reference TRBV5-4 and TRBJ2-4 gives the whole variable domain ETGVTQSPTHLIKTRGQQVTLRCSSQSGHNTVSWYQQALGQGPQFIFQYYREEENGRGNFPPRFSGLQFPNYSSELNVNALELDDSALYLCASSYGPGLAGGPNIQYFGAGTRLSVL.

The chain uses TRBV6-6 and TRBJ1-4; D uncertain. Trimming pared 4 bases from V and 0 bases from J, leaving 9 bases between. The CDR3 consists of 15 residues. Germline CDR1 reads MNHNY; CDR2 reads SVGAGI (reference sequence). CDR3 protein: CASSSYLATNEKLFF. The CDR3 nucleotides read TGTGCCAGCAGTTCCTATCTTGCAACTAATGAAAAACTGTTTTTT.

This clone appeared once. This sequence joins TRBV10-3 and TRBJ1-1; 8 bases map to TRBD1. The CDR3 covers 12 residues. Germline trimming cut 6 bases from V and 3 bases from J; bases unmatched to any gene: 0. Germline V gene data show CDR1 as ENHRY and CDR2 as SYGVKD. The DNA for the CDR3 is TGTGCCATCAGGGACAGGGACACTGAAGCTTTCTTT. This codes for CAIRDRDTEAFF.

The gene calls are TRBV7-9 and TRBJ2-3, with a weak D call TRBD1 (5 bases). Germline V gene lookup returns CDR1 SEHNR and CDR2 FQNEAQ (reference sequence). V lost 4 bases, J lost 0 bases, and 11 bases lay in between. The CDR3 loop spans 15 amino acids. Here the CDR3 DNA reads TGTGCCAGCAGCTCTGGGGCAGAGAGCACAGATACGCAGTATTTT. Protein: CASSSGAESTDTQYF.

The rearrangement joins TRBV19 to TRBJ1-1; 7 bases match TRBD1. V shed 4 bases and J 4 bases; nucleotides not matched to a gene: 3. Per germline, CDR1 LNHDA and CDR2 SQIVND (reference sequence). The CDR3 is 13 amino acids. DNA of the CDR3: TGTGCCAGTAGTACGAACAGGGGCACTGAAGCTTTCTTT. Its protein product is CASSTNRGTEAFF.

The gene calls are TRBV29-1 and TRBJ1-3; D is uncertain. Per the germline V gene, CDR1 is SQVTM and CDR2 is ANQGSEA. V was pared by 6 bases and J by 0 bases, with 9 bases between. This CDR3 spans 13 amino acids. The CDR3 protein is CSVRQSSGNTIYF. The CDR3 region has the DNA TGCAGCGTGAGACAAAGCTCTGGAAACACCATATATTTT.

As DNA, the CDR3 is TGCGCCAGCAGCCAAAGGACAGGCAATCAGCCCCAGCATTTT. Its translation: CASSQRTGNQPQHF. The genes are TRBV4-1 and TRBJ1-5; maybe TRBD1 (6 bases). The CDR3 totals 14 residues. The germline CDR1 and CDR2 sequences are MGHRA and YSYEKL. V was trimmed by 2 bases and J by 2 bases, leaving 7 bases between them.

This sequence joins TRBV19 and TRBJ2-1; D is perhaps TRBD1 (5 bases). V lost 3 bases to trimming and J lost 7 bases, with 19 bases between them. Germline V CDR1 and CDR2: LNHDA, SQIVND (reference sequence). This CDR3 is built from 16 residues. The CDR3: CASSIVGQWVPNEQFF. The CDR3 DNA is TGTGCCAGTAGTATTGTGGGGCAGTGGGTCCCAAATGAGCAGTTCTTC.

This clone was seen only once. The chain couples TRBV19 to TRBJ2-3; D unclear. Germline lookup yields CDR1 LNHDA and CDR2 SQIVND (reference sequence). The CDR3 has 19 residues. V was trimmed by 3 bases and J by 4 bases, leaving 26 bases between them. The chain's CDR3 is CASSIGKNDLWAWADTQYF. CDR3 nucleotides: TGTGCCAGTAGTATCGGCAAGAATGACCTTTGGGCATGGGCAGATACGCAGTATTTT.

The V call is TRBV5-6, the J call TRBJ2-1; D gene uncertain. V was shortened by 2 bases and J by 4 bases, with 4 bases between the two germline ends. CDR3 size: 12 residues. From germline, CDR1 is SGHDT and CDR2 YYEEEE. The CDR3 sequence: CASSLEYNEQFF. The CDR3 DNA sequence: TGTGCCAGCAGCTTAGAGTACAATGAGCAGTTCTTC.

This chain links TRBV11-2 with TRBJ1-2; TRBD1 matches 7 bases. Germline-derived CDR1 and CDR2 are SGHAT and FQNNGV. The length of the CDR3 is 15 residues. The V segment lost 7 bases and the J segment 2 bases; nucleotides outside the gene matches: 10. DNA of the CDR3: TGTGCCAGCACTTTAGGGGGCACGGGGAACTATGGCTACACCTTC. This encodes CASTLGGTGNYGYTF.

The V gene is TRBV18, the J gene TRBJ1-1; D unclear. Germline assignment: CDR1 KGHSH and CDR2 LQKENI. The CDR3 consists of 12 residues. Trimming pared 6 bases from V and 0 bases from J, leaving 5 bases between. The CDR3, as DNA: TGTGCCAGCTCCACATTGAACACTGAAGCTTTCTTT. Translating gives CASSTLNTEAFF.

The V call is TRBV2, the J call TRBJ1-2, with 7 positions matching TRBD1. The CDR3 is 15 residues long. V lost 0 bases to trimming and J lost 8 bases; unmatched junction nucleotides: 9. From germline, CDR1 is SNHLY and CDR2 FYNNEI. The CDR3 sequence is CASSEATVTGQGYTF. CDR3 in DNA: TGTGCCAGCAGTGAAGCAACCGTGACAGGGCAGGGCTACACCTTC.

This clone was counted once. The chain has TRBV7-2 and TRBJ1-2; D remains ambiguous. The CDR3 length is 13 residues. CDR1 and CDR2 from the germline V gene are SGHTA and FQGNSA. Trimming removed 2 bases at V and 4 bases at J, with 8 bases between. DNA of the CDR3: TGTGCCAGCAGCTTATCAGTGTTCTATGGCTACACCTTC. As protein: CASSLSVFYGYTF.